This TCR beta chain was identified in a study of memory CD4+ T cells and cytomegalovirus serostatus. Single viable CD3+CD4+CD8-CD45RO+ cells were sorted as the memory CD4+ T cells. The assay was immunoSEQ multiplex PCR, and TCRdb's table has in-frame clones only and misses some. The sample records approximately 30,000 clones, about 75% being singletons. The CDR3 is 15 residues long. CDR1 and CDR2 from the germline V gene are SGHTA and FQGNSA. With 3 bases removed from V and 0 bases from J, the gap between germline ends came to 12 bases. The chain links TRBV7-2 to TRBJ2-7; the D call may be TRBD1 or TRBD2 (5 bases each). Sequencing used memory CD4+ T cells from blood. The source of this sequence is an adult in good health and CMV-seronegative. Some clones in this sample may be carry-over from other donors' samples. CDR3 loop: CASSFFGGSSYEQYF. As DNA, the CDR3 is TGTGCCAGCAGCTTCTTTGGGGGTAGCTCCTACGAGCAGTACTTC.